These T cell receptor beta chains were read from a single sample in a study of blood T cell repertoires in COVID-19. Repertoires were generated with immunoSEQ multiplex PCR, while TCRdb's copy carries only in-frame clones and drops some. The repertoire holds approximately 53,000 clones, with roughly 90% as singletons. The sequencing sample was made of peripheral blood. The receptors originated from an elderly woman with acute or convalescent COVID-19. Both conserved end residues are part of each CDR3. A D gene is named only where the DNA matches it firmly. Clone size is shown for a subset of rows, as once, few, many or a class of expanded clone.

D	V	J	size	CDR3	DNA
TRBD1	TRBV19	TRBJ1-1	-	CASSISGTANTEAFF	TGTGCCAGTAGTATATCGGGGACAGCGAACACTGAAGCTTTCTTT
TRBD1	TRBV2	TRBJ1-2	-	CASSTGTGHYYGYTF	TGTGCCAGCAGTACCGGGACAGGGCATTACTATGGCTACACCTTC
TRBD2	TRBV6-5	TRBJ2-5	-	CASSYHGRGETQYF	TGTGCCAGCAGTTACCACGGGAGGGGAGAGACCCAGTACTTC
TRBD1	TRBV6-5	TRBJ2-5	-	CASSLTGWETQYF	TGTGCCAGCAGTTTGACAGGGTGGGAGACCCAGTACTTC
TRBD1	TRBV6-5	TRBJ1-2	-	CASRPGTGVNYGYTF	TGTGCCAGCAGGCCCGGGACAGGGGTTAACTATGGCTACACCTTC
-	TRBV24-1	TRBJ1-5	-	CATSDSGGNQPQHF	TGTGCCACCAGTGATTCGGGGGGCAATCAGCCCCAGCATTTT
TRBD1	TRBV7-2	TRBJ2-2	few	CASYLTGRGSGELFF	TGTGCCAGCTACCTGACAGGGAGAGGGAGCGGGGAGCTGTTTTTT
-	TRBV6-6	TRBJ1-4	-	CASSYSREKLFF	TGTGCCAGCAGTTACTCTCGTGAAAAACTGTTTTTT
TRBD1	TRBV5-1	TRBJ2-7	-	CASSPGTGGGNEQYF	TGCGCCAGCAGCCCGGGGACAGGGGGCGGGAACGAGCAGTACTTC
-	TRBV6-1	TRBJ1-4	-	CASSEYQANEKLFF	TGTGCCAGCAGTGAATACCAGGCTAATGAAAAACTGTTTTTT
TRBD2	TRBV10-2	TRBJ2-7	-	CASSLGLAGGYEQYF	TGCGCCAGCAGCCTTGGACTAGCGGGAGGTTACGAGCAGTACTTC
TRBD1	TRBV6-5	TRBJ1-4	-	CASSSQGAANEKLFF	TGTGCCAGCAGTTCCCAGGGGGCGGCTAATGAAAAACTGTTTTTT
-	TRBV30	TRBJ1-2	-	CAWSVRGGHTF	TGTGCCTGGAGTGTAAGGGGGGGCCACACCTTC
TRBD1	TRBV30	TRBJ1-3	-	CAWTAGTGRGGNTIYF	TGTGCCTGGACCGCCGGGACAGGGAGAGGAGGAAACACCATATATTTT
-	TRBV30	TRBJ1-5	-	CAWTHAGTNNQPQHF	TGTGCCTGGACCCACGCGGGGACCAACAATCAGCCCCAGCATTTT
TRBD2	TRBV5-1	TRBJ2-2	-	CASSQTSGMNTGELFF	TGCGCCAGCAGCCAGACTAGCGGTATGAACACCGGGGAGCTGTTTTTT
-	TRBV15	TRBJ1-2	-	CATSRGGSEANYGYTF	TGTGCCACCAGCAGAGGCGGCTCAGAAGCTAACTATGGCTACACCTTC
TRBD1	TRBV12-3/TRBV12-4	TRBJ1-4	-	CASRGTGVEKLFF	TGTGCCAGCAGGGGGACAGGGGTTGAAAAACTGTTTTTT
TRBD1	TRBV9	TRBJ2-2	-	CASSVAGTGALNTGELFF	TGTGCCAGCAGCGTAGCCGGGACAGGGGCTCTGAACACCGGGGAGCTGTTTTTT
TRBD1	TRBV19	TRBJ1-3	-	CASSELDRAGNTIYF	TGTGCCAGTAGTGAGCTGGACAGGGCTGGAAACACCATATATTTT
-	TRBV6-5	TRBJ1-1	-	CASSYSLSIRFAEAFF	TGTGCCAGCAGTTACTCGCTGAGTATTCGTTTCGCTGAAGCTTTCTTT
-	TRBV18	TRBJ2-2	-	CASSRTTSSGELFF	TGTGCCAGCTCACGAACGACTAGTTCCGGGGAGCTGTTTTTT
-	TRBV7-6	TRBJ2-5	few	CASSPGETQYF	TGTGCCAGCAGTCCCGGGGAGACCCAGTACTTC
TRBD2	TRBV18	TRBJ2-1	-	CASSLRLAGGPSSYNEQFF	TGTGCCAGCTCCCTCAGACTAGCGGGAGGGCCTTCCTCCTACAATGAGCAGTTCTTC
-	TRBV5-4	TRBJ2-5	-	CASTGSTGPQETQYF	TGTGCCAGCACCGGGAGTACAGGCCCTCAAGAGACCCAGTACTTC
-	TRBV24-1	TRBJ2-3	once	CATSDLSTDTQYF	TGTGCCACCAGTGATCTTAGCACAGATACGCAGTATTTT
TRBD2	TRBV7-6	TRBJ2-3	-	CASSSEPTSGRGADTQYF	TGTGCCAGCAGCTCGGAACCGACTAGCGGGAGGGGGGCGGATACGCAGTATTTT
TRBD2	TRBV6-5	TRBJ2-7	once	CASSYLAGVYEQYF	TGTGCCAGCAGTTATCTAGCGGGAGTCTACGAGCAGTACTTC
TRBD2	TRBV6-2/TRBV6-3	TRBJ2-5	-	CASSLAGDPQETQYF	TGTGCCAGCAGTCTAGCGGGAGACCCGCAAGAGACCCAGTACTTC
-	TRBV7-3	TRBJ2-1	-	CASSSLGTHNEQFF	TGTGCCAGCAGCTCACTAGGAACCCACAATGAGCAGTTCTTC
-	TRBV6-2/TRBV6-3	TRBJ1-1	few	CASSNHPGGVDYTEAFF	TGTGCCAGCAGTAATCACCCCGGGGGGGTGGATTATACTGAAGCTTTCTTT
TRBD2	TRBV6-5	TRBJ2-2	-	CASSLAGGTGELFF	TGTGCCAGCAGTCTAGCGGGAGGAACCGGGGAGCTGTTTTTT
-	TRBV14	TRBJ2-1	-	CASSQELRGEQFF	TGTGCCAGCAGCCAAGAGTTGCGGGGTGAGCAGTTCTTC
-	TRBV18	TRBJ1-1	once	CASSPGGNTEAFF	TGTGCCAGCTCACCCGGAGGGAACACTGAAGCTTTCTTT
-	TRBV12-5	TRBJ1-6	-	CASGLLGPDSPLHF	TGTGCTAGTGGTTTATTGGGGCCTGATTCACCCCTCCACTTT
-	TRBV19	TRBJ1-1	-	CASSQRADRAFF	TGTGCCAGTAGTCAGCGGGCGGATCGAGCTTTCTTT
-	TRBV4-2	TRBJ2-4	-	CASSQDLPGHRGADIQYF	TGTGCCAGCAGCCAAGATTTACCGGGACACCGGGGGGCGGACATTCAGTACTTC
-	TRBV2	TRBJ1-5	-	CASREGLGQPQHF	TGTGCCAGCAGAGAGGGACTGGGTCAGCCCCAGCATTTT
-	TRBV4-1	TRBJ2-1	-	CASSTDSGKVNEQFF	TGCGCCAGCAGCACTGATTCGGGAAAGGTAAATGAGCAGTTCTTC
-	TRBV30	TRBJ1-2	-	CAWQNPTMAQPKYGYTF	TGTGCCTGGCAGAACCCAACTATGGCCCAACCAAAATATGGCTACACCTTC
TRBD1	TRBV5-1	TRBJ1-1	-	CASSGQDTEAFF	TGCGCCAGCAGCGGACAGGACACTGAAGCTTTCTTT
TRBD1	TRBV30	TRBJ1-3	-	CAWSKKNPGQGISVNTIYF	TGTGCCTGGAGTAAAAAGAATCCGGGACAGGGTATTTCGGTAAACACCATATATTTT
TRBD2	TRBV3-1/TRBV3-2	TRBJ2-5	-	CASSPGGRALGETQYF	TGTGCCAGCAGCCCAGGCGGGAGGGCCCTTGGAGAGACCCAGTACTTC
TRBD2	TRBV7-3	TRBJ2-5	-	CASGLAGEETQYF	TGTGCCAGCGGACTAGCGGGAGAAGAGACCCAGTACTTC
TRBD2	TRBV10-3	TRBJ2-7	-	CAIRQAGDSYEQYF	TGTGCCATTCGGCAGGCGGGAGACTCCTACGAGCAGTACTTC
-	TRBV30	TRBJ1-6	-	CAWSAHRDSPLHF	TGTGCCTGGAGCGCACACAGGGACTCACCCCTCCACTTT
-	TRBV6-2/TRBV6-3	TRBJ2-5	-	CASSSGFSETQYF	TGTGCCAGCAGTTCCGGTTTTAGTGAGACCCAGTACTTC
TRBD1	TRBV6-2/TRBV6-3	TRBJ2-3	-	CASSLDPGQGARPSTDTQYF	TGTGCCAGCAGTCTCGACCCGGGACAGGGGGCTAGACCTAGCACAGATACGCAGTATTTT
-	TRBV5-1	TRBJ1-1	-	CASSLGHAMNTEAFF	TGCGCCAGCAGCTTGGGACACGCAATGAACACTGAAGCTTTCTTT
TRBD2	TRBV6-5	TRBJ2-7	-	CASIPGGAAYEQYF	TGTGCCAGCATCCCCGGGGGGGCAGCCTACGAGCAGTACTTC